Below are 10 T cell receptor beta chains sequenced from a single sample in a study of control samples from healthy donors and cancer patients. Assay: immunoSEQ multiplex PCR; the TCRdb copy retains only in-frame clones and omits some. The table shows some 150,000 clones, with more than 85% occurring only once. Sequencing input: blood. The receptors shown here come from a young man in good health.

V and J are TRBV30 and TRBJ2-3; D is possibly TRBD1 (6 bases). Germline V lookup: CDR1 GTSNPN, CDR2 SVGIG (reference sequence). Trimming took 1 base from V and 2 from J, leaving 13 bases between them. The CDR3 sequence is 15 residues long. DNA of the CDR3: TGTGCCTGGAGTGCGACAGGTTTGGACACAGATACGCAGTATTTT. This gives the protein CAWSATGLDTDTQYF.

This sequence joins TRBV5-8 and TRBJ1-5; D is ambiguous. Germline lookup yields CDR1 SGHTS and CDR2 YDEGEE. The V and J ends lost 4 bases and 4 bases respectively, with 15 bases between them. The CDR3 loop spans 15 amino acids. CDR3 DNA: TGTGCCAGCAGCCCTGGCCAAAACGGGAATCAGCCCCAGCATTTT. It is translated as CASSPGQNGNQPQHF. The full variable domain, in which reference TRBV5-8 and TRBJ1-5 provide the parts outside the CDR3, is EAGVTQSPTHLIKTRGQQATLRCSPISGHTSVYWYQQALGLGLQFLLWYDEGEERNRGNFPPRFSGRQFPNYSSELNVNALELEDSALYLCASSPGQNGNQPQHFGDGTRLSIL.

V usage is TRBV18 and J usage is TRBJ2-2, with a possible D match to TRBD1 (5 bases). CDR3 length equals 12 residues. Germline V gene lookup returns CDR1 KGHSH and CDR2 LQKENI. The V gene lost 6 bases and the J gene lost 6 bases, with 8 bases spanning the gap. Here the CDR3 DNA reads TGTGCCAGCTCGTCGACAGCCGGGGAGCTGTTTTTT. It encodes CASSSTAGELFF. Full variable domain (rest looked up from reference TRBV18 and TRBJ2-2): NAGVMQNPRHLVRRRGQEARLRCSPMKGHSHVYWYRQLPEEGLKFMVYLQKENIIDESGMPKERFSAEFPKEGPSILRIQQVVRGDSAAYFCASSSTAGELFFGEGSRLTVL.

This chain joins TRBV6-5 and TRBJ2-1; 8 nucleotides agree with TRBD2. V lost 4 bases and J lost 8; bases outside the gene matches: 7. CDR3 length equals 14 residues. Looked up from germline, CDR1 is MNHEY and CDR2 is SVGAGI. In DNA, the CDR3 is TGTGCCAGCAGTTCGGGACTAGTATCCCATGAGCAGTTCTTC. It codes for CASSSGLVSHEQFF.

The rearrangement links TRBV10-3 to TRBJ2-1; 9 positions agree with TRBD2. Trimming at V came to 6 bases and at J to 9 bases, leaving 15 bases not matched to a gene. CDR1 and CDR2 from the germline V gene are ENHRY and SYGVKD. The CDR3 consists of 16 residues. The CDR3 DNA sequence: TGTGCCATCAGGTCGGGTATGGGACTAGCCATTGGTGAGCAGTTCTTC. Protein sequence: CAIRSGMGLAIGEQFF.

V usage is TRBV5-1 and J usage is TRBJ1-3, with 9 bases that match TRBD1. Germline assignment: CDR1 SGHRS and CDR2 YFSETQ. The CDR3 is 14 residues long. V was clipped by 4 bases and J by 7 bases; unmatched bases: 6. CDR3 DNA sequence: TGCGCCAGCAGCCCACAGGGGGCGCAGAACACCATATATTTT. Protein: CASSPQGAQNTIYF.

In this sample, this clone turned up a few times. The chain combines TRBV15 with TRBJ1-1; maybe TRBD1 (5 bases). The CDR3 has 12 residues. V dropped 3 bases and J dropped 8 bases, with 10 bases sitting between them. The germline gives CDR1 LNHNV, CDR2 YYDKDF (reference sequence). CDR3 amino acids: CATSSAGTEAFF. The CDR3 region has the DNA TGTGCCACCAGCAGTGCCGGGACGGAAGCTTTCTTT.

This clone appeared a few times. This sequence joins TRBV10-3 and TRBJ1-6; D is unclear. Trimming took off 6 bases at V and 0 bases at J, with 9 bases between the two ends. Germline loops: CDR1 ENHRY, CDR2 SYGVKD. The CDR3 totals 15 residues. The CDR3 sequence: CAISPQSSYNSPLHF. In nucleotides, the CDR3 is TGTGCCATCAGCCCCCAGAGCTCCTATAATTCACCCCTCCACTTT.

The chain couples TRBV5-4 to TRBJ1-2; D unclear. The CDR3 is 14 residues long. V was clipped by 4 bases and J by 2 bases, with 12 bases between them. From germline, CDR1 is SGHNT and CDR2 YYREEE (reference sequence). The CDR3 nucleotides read TGTGCCAGCAGCCTGATCGACCGAAACTATGGCTACACCTTC. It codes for CASSLIDRNYGYTF. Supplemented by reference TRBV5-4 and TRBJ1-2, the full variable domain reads ETGVTQSPTHLIKTRGQQVTLRCSSQSGHNTVSWYQQALGQGPQFIFQYYREEENGRGNFPPRFSGLQFPNYSSELNVNALELDDSALYLCASSLIDRNYGYTFGSGTRLTVV.

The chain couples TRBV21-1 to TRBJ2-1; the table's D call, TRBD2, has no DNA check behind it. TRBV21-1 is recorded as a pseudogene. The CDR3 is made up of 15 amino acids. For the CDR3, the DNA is TGTGCCAGCAGCAAAGGAGGAGGACTCTTCTATGAGCAGTTCTTC. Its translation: CASSKGGGLFYEQFF.